The rows below give T cell receptor beta chains drawn from one sample of a study of cytomegalovirus exposure and HLA in healthy donors. Generated by immunoSEQ multiplex PCR, the TCRdb table keeps only in-frame clones and is missing some. The repertoire consists of about 180,000 clones, with 65% to 85% occurring once and the leading ten covering under 2.5%. The sample taken for sequencing was PBMCs. The receptors shown here come from a man aged 55 to 70 in good health and CMV-seronegative. The CDR3 runs from the conserved cysteine through the conserved F or W. The D gene is left open where the match is weak. A row's size may be missing; if present it is once, few, many or a size class.

j_call	clone_size	d_call	v_call	cdr3_aa	cdr3_nt
TRBJ2-3	NA	NA	TRBV7-3	CASSLSTAQDTQYF	TGTGCCAGCAGCTTAAGCACAGCTCAAGATACGCAGTATTTT
TRBJ1-2	once	NA	TRBV29-1	CSVGSQGSYGYTF	TGCAGCGTTGGATCCCAGGGAAGCTATGGCTACACCTTC
TRBJ1-1	NA	NA	TRBV12-5	CASGPETANTEAFF	TGTGCTAGTGGTCCCGAGACAGCGAACACTGAAGCTTTCTTT
TRBJ1-6	few	TRBD1	TRBV27	CASSSNAGTGNSPLHF	TGTGCCAGCAGTTCGAATGCCGGGACAGGGAATTCACCCCTCCACTTT
TRBJ1-2	NA	TRBD1	TRBV6-1	CASSEGQGAVYGYTF	TGTGCCAGCAGTGAAGGACAGGGTGCCGTCTATGGCTACACCTTC
TRBJ2-3	NA	TRBD2	TRBV15	CATSRGSGDADTQYF	TGTGCCACCAGCAGGGGTAGCGGGGACGCAGATACGCAGTATTTT
TRBJ2-1	NA	NA	TRBV5-4	CASSPDLSGNNEQFF	TGTGCCAGCAGCCCAGACCTCAGCGGTAACAATGAGCAGTTCTTC
TRBJ1-3	NA	NA	TRBV2	CASTEWPGNTIYF	TGTGCCAGCACGGAGTGGCCTGGAAACACCATATATTTT
TRBJ2-3	once	NA	TRBV10-2	CASSGRGVPVLSTDTQYF	TGCGCCAGCAGTGGCCGGGGAGTCCCTGTACTCAGCACAGATACGCAGTATTTT
TRBJ1-2	once	TRBD1	TRBV5-1	CASSSGQANYGYPF	TGCGCCAGCAGCTCCGGACAGGCTAACTATGGCTACCCCTTC
TRBJ2-6	few	TRBD1	TRBV18	CASSLDRGSGANVLTF	TGTGCCAGCTCACTCGACAGGGGCTCTGGGGCCAACGTCCTGACTTTC
TRBJ2-1	NA	NA	TRBV6-5	CASSYGGPTYNEQFF	TGTGCCAGCAGCTACGGGGGCCCAACCTACAATGAGCAGTTCTTC
TRBJ2-7	NA	TRBD1	TRBV6-1	CASRSTGAYSYEQYF	TGTGCCAGCAGAAGTACAGGGGCCTACTCCTACGAGCAGTACTTC
TRBJ2-7	few	TRBD2	TRBV27	CASRGTTRAYEQYF	TGTGCCAGCCGCGGGACTACCCGTGCCTACGAGCAGTACTTC
TRBJ1-1	NA	NA	TRBV5-1	CASSLYGSSATEAFF	TGCGCCAGCAGCTTGTACGGGTCTAGTGCCACTGAAGCTTTCTTT
TRBJ2-1	NA	TRBD2	TRBV9	CASSGGPLGSGSNEQFF	TGTGCCAGCAGCGGAGGCCCCCTCGGTAGCGGGAGCAATGAGCAGTTCTTC
TRBJ2-5	once	NA	TRBV5-6	CASSPTRGSQETQYF	TGTGCCAGCAGTCCGACTCGGGGGTCCCAAGAGACCCAGTACTTC
TRBJ1-1	NA	NA	TRBV6-4	CASRMDRNTEAFF	TGTGCCAGCAGAATGGACAGGAACACTGAAGCTTTCTTT
TRBJ1-6	NA	TRBD1	TRBV5-4	CASRVGQFPNSPLHF	TGTGCCAGCAGAGTGGGACAGTTTCCCAATTCACCCCTCCACTTT
TRBJ2-5	NA	NA	TRBV4-1	CASSQVFYGDSRQETQYF	TGCGCCAGCAGCCAAGTCTTCTACGGAGACAGCAGACAAGAGACCCAGTACTTC
TRBJ1-2	NA	NA	TRBV7-9	CASSPLSTGHYGYTF	TGTGCCAGCAGCCCCCTCAGTACAGGTCACTATGGCTACACCTTC
TRBJ2-7	NA	TRBD2	TRBV15	CATSARTSGAYEQYF	TGTGCCACCAGCGCCCGGACTAGCGGGGCCTACGAGCAGTACTTC
TRBJ1-2	once	NA	TRBV28	CASSLGVGGYTF	TGTGCCAGCAGTTTGGGAGTGGGCGGCTACACCTTC
TRBJ2-1	once	TRBD2	TRBV19	CASSISGSGGANEQFF	TGTGCCAGTAGTATATCGGGAAGCGGGGGGGCCAATGAGCAGTTCTTC
TRBJ1-1	NA	NA	TRBV29-1	CSVVGGLSGTEAFF	TGCAGCGTTGTTGGGGGGTTGTCGGGCACTGAAGCTTTCTTT
TRBJ2-7	NA	NA	TRBV28	CASKTGAYEQYF	TGTGCCAGCAAGACAGGCGCCTACGAGCAGTACTTC
TRBJ1-2	once	TRBD1	TRBV5-6	CASTSLGTGNLLGYGYTF	TGTGCCAGCACCTCACTGGGGACAGGGAACCTCTTGGGGTATGGCTACACCTTC
TRBJ2-7	NA	NA	TRBV30	CAWATGTSRRF	NA
TRBJ2-7	NA	TRBD2	TRBV6-5	CASSYGGVTYEQYF	TGTGCCAGCAGTTACGGGGGGGTAACCTACGAGCAGTACTTC
TRBJ2-7	NA	NA	TRBV6-6	CASSYDSSYEQYF	TGTGCCAGCAGTTACGACTCCTCCTACGAGCAGTACTTC
TRBJ2-3	NA	TRBD1	TRBV5-6	CASSWGQAPTDTQYF	TGTGCCAGCAGCTGGGGACAGGCCCCCACAGATACGCAGTATTTT
TRBJ1-2	NA	NA	TRBV6-5	CASISPYKEGGYTF	TGTGCCAGCATCTCCCCCTATAAAGAGGGTGGCTACACCTTC
TRBJ1-4	few	NA	TRBV6-5	CASRAGSGEKLFF	TGTGCCAGCAGAGCAGGGTCAGGGGAAAAACTGTTTTTT
TRBJ2-2	NA	TRBD1	TRBV12-5	CASGLVDRGKLFF	TGTGCTAGTGGTTTGGTAGACAGGGGGAAGCTGTTTTTT
TRBJ1-4	few	NA	TRBV5-5	CASSLEQGDEKLFF	TGTGCCAGCAGCTTAGAACAGGGAGATGAAAAACTGTTTTTT
TRBJ2-4	NA	NA	TRBV25-1	CASSPFRGGDIQYF	TGTGCCAGCAGTCCATTCAGGGGTGGGGACATTCAGTACTTC
TRBJ1-6	NA	TRBD1	TRBV9	CASRETGGGWSPLHF	TGTGCCAGCAGGGAAACAGGGGGCGGTTGGTCACCCCTCCACTTT
TRBJ1-4	NA	NA	TRBV5-1	CASSNSATNEKLFF	TGCGCCAGCAGCAATAGTGCAACTAATGAAAAACTGTTTTTT
TRBJ1-1	NA	NA	TRBV5-4	CASSQTYTGSRAFF	TGTGCCAGCAGCCAAACTTATACCGGGTCAAGGGCTTTCTTT
TRBJ2-1	once	TRBD2	TRBV4-3	CASSQEGRLAGPKIHNEQFF	TGCGCCAGCAGCCAAGAGGGGCGACTAGCGGGCCCGAAGATACACAATGAGCAGTTCTTC
TRBJ2-3	NA	NA	TRBV4-1	CASSQEGGSDTQYF	TGCGCCAGCAGCCAAGAGGGGGGTTCAGATACGCAGTATTTT
TRBJ2-1	NA	TRBD2	TRBV7-6	CASSLGSSGPSRYNEQFF	TGTGCCAGCAGCTTGGGATCTAGCGGCCCAAGCAGGTACAATGAGCAGTTCTTC
TRBJ2-1	NA	NA	TRBV7-7	CASSLARDSYNEQFF	TGTGCCAGCAGCTTAGCACGGGATTCCTACAATGAGCAGTTCTTC
TRBJ2-2	NA	NA	TRBV18	CASSPDSGELFF	TGTGCCAGCTCACCGGACAGCGGGGAGCTGTTTTTT